This T cell receptor beta chain emerged from a study of blood T cell repertoires in COVID-19. Germline lookup yields CDR1 SEHNR and CDR2 FQNEAQ (reference sequence). This CDR3 contains 18 residues. V lost 3 bases to trimming and J lost 5 bases, with 24 bases between them. Profiled with immunoSEQ multiplex PCR; TCRdb holds only in-frame clones, not every one. The data show 400,000 to 500,000 clones, 86% seen once. This clonotype originated in a woman in her 30s with active or convalescent COVID-19. The rearrangement uses TRBV7-9 and TRBJ2-3, with D tentatively TRBD2 (6 bases). Sequencing was done on a sample of peripheral blood. DNA of the CDR3: TGTGCCAGCAGCTTGGGACTCAAAGGGCAGGGTTTAGGAGATACGCAGTATTTT. This sequence encodes CASSLGLKGQGLGDTQYF.